A single TCR beta chain is shown here with its context. Its antigen is unknown. The CDR3 extends over 12 amino acids. After removal of 4 bases from V and 8 bases from J, the junction contained 3 bases not matched to a gene. In germline, CDR1 is ENHRY, CDR2 SYGVKD. This entry is derived from a study of T cell responses to AZD1222 COVID-19 vaccine. Study results and limitations: Every sample of the repertoires postdated the peak T cell response. Clonal diversity was possibly underestimated, and white British individuals and females predominated among donors.

TCRdb's table, derived via immunoSEQ multiplex PCR, lists solely in-frame clones and lacks some. The data hold fewer than 250,000 clones, with about 92% observed a single time. This receptor was obtained from an adult in good health. The source was peripheral blood, collected on day 0 of MenACWY control vaccination. This sequence joins TRBV10-3 and TRBJ1-1; the match to TRBD1 covers 8 bases. The chain's CDR3 is CAISGRDREAFF. DNA for the CDR3: TGTGCCATCAGTGGCCGGGACAGGGAAGCTTTCTTT.